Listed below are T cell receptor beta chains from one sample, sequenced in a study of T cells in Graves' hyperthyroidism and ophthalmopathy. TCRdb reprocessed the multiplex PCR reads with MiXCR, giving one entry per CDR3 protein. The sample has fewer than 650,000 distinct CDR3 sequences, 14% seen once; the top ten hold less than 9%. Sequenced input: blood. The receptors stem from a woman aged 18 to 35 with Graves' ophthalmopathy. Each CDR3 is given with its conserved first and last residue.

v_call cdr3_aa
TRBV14 CASSPDRLRETQYF
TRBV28 CASSLGRRGVDQPQHF
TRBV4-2 CASSQVFRGNSPLHF
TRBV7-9 CASSHPQREGDTQYF
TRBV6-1 CASNRGNNEQFF
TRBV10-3 CAISDRGLVNTEAFF
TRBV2 CASKRAEANYGYTF
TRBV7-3 CASSPGGSSGELFF
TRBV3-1 CASSQEGVYYGYTF
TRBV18 CASSPSAQGFNEKLFF
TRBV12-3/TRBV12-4 CASSRLEGSFTAFF
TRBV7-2 CASSLEGERTRYF
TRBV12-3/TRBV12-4 CASSFALAGGNNGQFF
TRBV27 CASSLSRGLGEQYF
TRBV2 CASSEESGSLDNEQFF
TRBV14 CASSQGTSGSYNEQFF
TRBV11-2 CASSLSGRVHEQYF
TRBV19 CASSILRNTEAFF
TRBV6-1 CASSSPGGGRGYGYTF
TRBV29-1 CSVREQGLNTEAFF
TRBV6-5 CASSYSQGGNEQFF
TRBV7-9 CASSPGPTYEQYF
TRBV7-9 CASSLEGQGQQFF
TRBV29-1 CSVEGMTGTPTDTQYF
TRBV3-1 CASRSRLYLYQETQYF
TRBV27 CASSLVSGLVTDTQYF
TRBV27 CASSYRAGTISYNEQFF
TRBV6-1 CASSPPLALGSLRFGEQYF
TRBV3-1 CASVPNLGGNYGYTF
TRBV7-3 CASSEANTEAFF
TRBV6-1 CASVGQGETEASF
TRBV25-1 CASSEYLRTSGRPETQYF
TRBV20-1 CSASQWNTEAFF
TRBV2 CASSRDQPQHF
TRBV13 CASSPGPSGSTDTQYF
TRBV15 CATSRDGGRETQYF
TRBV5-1 CASRRLGSYNEQFF
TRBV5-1 CASSSQGATNEKLFF
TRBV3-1 CASSQGSQETQYF
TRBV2 CADTSPEGDTQYF
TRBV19 CASTSSPNRGETQYF
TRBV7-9 CASSRQQGDLGEQYF
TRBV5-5 CASRVRDRPNEKLFF